This record covers a single TCR beta chain. Primers included in the PCR were 60 Vbeta and 13 Jbeta primers. Some clones are missing from TCRdb's copy, which holds only in-frame ones; the method was immunoSEQ multiplex PCR. The repertoire holds 120,000 to 150,000 clones, with 60% to 80% as singletons. The record originates from a study of cytomegalovirus exposure and HLA in healthy donors. The CDR3 contains 16 residues. The germline gives CDR1 SGHTA, CDR2 FQGNSA. Trimming at V came to 5 bases and at J to 3 bases, leaving 11 bases not matched to a gene. The J gene is TRBJ2-3, the V gene TRBV7-2; 7 nucleotides line up with TRBD1. The sequence came from a young man in good health and CMV-seronegative. The specimen sequenced was PBMCs. CDR3 sequence (DNA): TGTGCCAGCAGCGACAAAGGGACAGCGAGTACAGATACGCAGTATTTT. Translated: CASSDKGTASTDTQYF.